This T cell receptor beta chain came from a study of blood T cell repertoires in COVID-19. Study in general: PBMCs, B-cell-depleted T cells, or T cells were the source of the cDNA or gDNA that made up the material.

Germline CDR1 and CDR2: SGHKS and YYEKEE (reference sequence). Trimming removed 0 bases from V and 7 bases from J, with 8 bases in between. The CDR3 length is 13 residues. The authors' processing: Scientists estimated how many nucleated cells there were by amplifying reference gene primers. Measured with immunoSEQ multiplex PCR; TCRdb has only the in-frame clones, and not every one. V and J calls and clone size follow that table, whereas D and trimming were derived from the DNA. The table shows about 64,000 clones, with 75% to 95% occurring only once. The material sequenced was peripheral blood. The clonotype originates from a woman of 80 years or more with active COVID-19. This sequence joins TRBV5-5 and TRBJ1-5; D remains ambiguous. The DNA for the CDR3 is TGTGCCAGCAGCTTGGTGGCGGGGCAGCCCCAGCATTTT. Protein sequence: CASSLVAGQPQHF.